Below are 28 T cell receptor beta chains sequenced from a single sample in a study of OX40 agonist ivuxolimab in advanced cancers. Measured with immunoSEQ multiplex PCR; TCRdb has only the in-frame clones, and not every one. Of approximately 91,000 clones listed, around 90% are singletons. Sequencing was performed on CD4+ or CD8+ T cells sorted from blood, taken in a trial of the OX40 agonist ivuxolimab. The source of these receptors is an adult with an advanced solid tumor such as melanoma, head and neck, liver or kidney cancer.

The count of this clone is one. The rearrangement links TRBV5-1 to TRBJ1-2; 7 bases are a match to TRBD1. The V gene end was trimmed by 3 bases and the J gene end by 4 bases; junction bases not matched to a gene: 3. This CDR3 has 13 residues. In germline, CDR1 is SGHRS, CDR2 YFSETQ. CDR3 loop: CASSSTGAYGYTF. The CDR3 bases are TGCGCCAGCAGCTCTACAGGGGCCTATGGCTACACCTTC.

This clone was detected a few times. The chain uses TRBV7-9 and TRBJ1-1, with unresolved D. V dropped 1 base and J dropped 1 base, with 4 bases sitting between them. The CDR3 is 13 amino acids. Germline values: CDR1 SEHNR, CDR2 FQNEAQ (reference sequence). The CDR3 reads CASSLVGNTEAFF. The CDR3 DNA follows: TGTGCCAGCAGCTTAGTGGGGAACACTGAAGCTTTCTTT.

J is TRBJ2-2 and V is TRBV7-3; perhaps TRBD1 as D (6 bases). Germline CDR1 SGHTA, CDR2 FQGTGA. The ends were cut back, 8 bases at V and 4 bases at J, with 11 bases in the middle. CDR3 size: 13 residues. The CDR3 protein is CASGQGSTGELFF. CDR3 sequence (DNA): TGTGCCAGCGGGCAGGGGAGCACCGGGGAGCTGTTTTTT.

The gene calls are TRBV7-9 and TRBJ2-3; 11 bases are shared with TRBD2. Germline CDR1 reads SEHNR; CDR2 reads FQNEAQ (reference sequence). The length of the CDR3 is 17 residues. Trimming took 1 base from V and 2 from J; bases not matched to a gene: 5. The DNA for the CDR3 is TGTGCCAGCAGCTTAGGGGCTAGCGGGGGGTCCACAGATACGCAGTATTTT. Its protein product is CASSLGASGGSTDTQYF.

CDR3 in amino acids: CASSPFAGGARGKANTGELFF. DNA for the CDR3: TGTGCCAGCTCACCATTCGCGGGAGGGGCGCGAGGTAAAGCGAACACCGGGGAGCTGTTTTTT. V and J are TRBV18 and TRBJ2-2; TRBD2 matches at 9 bases. V was pared by 2 bases and J by 0 bases, with 16 bases of the junction left unmatched. The CDR3 consists of 21 residues. Germline CDR1 KGHSH, CDR2 LQKENI.

The rearrangement uses TRBV5-1 and TRBJ2-7; a weak D match, TRBD2 (6 bases). The CDR3 runs 15 residues. Trimming took off 4 bases at V and 4 bases at J, with 18 bases between the two ends. Germline CDR1 and CDR2: SGHRS and YFSETQ. CDR3 bases: TGCGCCAGCAGCCGCGGGGAGAGCCTGATTTACGAGCAGTACTTC. This translates into CASSRGESLIYEQYF. Together with reference TRBV5-1 and TRBJ2-7, the CDR3 gives the full variable domain: KAGVTQTPRYLIKTRGQQVTLSCSPISGHRSVSWYQQTPGQGLQFLFEYFSETQRNKGNFPGRFSGRQFSNSRSEMNVSTLELGDSALYLCASSRGESLIYEQYFGPGTRLTVT.

The genes are TRBV2 and TRBJ2-2; possible D gene TRBD1, 6 bases. The CDR3 is 16 residues long. The ends were cut back, 2 bases at V and 5 bases at J, with 15 bases in the middle. Germline V lookup: CDR1 SNHLY, CDR2 FYNNEI. The CDR3 bases are TGTGCCAGCAGTGAAAAGGGCAGGGGTCGGACCGGGGAGCTGTTTTTT. Translating it yields CASSEKGRGRTGELFF.

The J gene is TRBJ1-6, the V gene TRBV7-9, with unresolved D. V shed 2 bases and J shed 0 bases, with 5 bases lying between them. This CDR3 has 15 amino acids. CDR1 and CDR2 (germline): SEHNR, FQNEAQ (reference sequence). This chain's CDR3 is CASSLWGSYNSPLHF. The DNA of the CDR3 is TGTGCCAGCAGCTTATGGGGCTCCTATAATTCACCCCTCCACTTT.

V usage is TRBV25-1 and J usage is TRBJ1-1; D is undetermined. Germline V CDR1 and CDR2: MGHDK, SYGVNS. Trimming cost V 0 bases and J 1 base, with 9 bases left between them. The CDR3 totals 15 residues. The CDR3 here is CASSEYRSPNTEAFF. CDR3 DNA sequence: TGTGCCAGCAGTGAATATAGGAGTCCGAACACTGAAGCTTTCTTT.

The CDR3 coding sequence is TGTGCCAGTAGTATAGGACTAACCCAAGAGACCCAGTACTTC. Translated: CASSIGLTQETQYF. This sequence joins TRBV19 and TRBJ2-5, with D perhaps matching TRBD2 (5 bases). V shed 1 base and J shed 1 base, with 7 bases lying between them. The CDR3 runs 14 residues. Germline loops: CDR1 LNHDA, CDR2 SQIVND (reference sequence).

V gene TRBV19 combines with J gene TRBJ2-7, with D maybe TRBD1 (5 bases). Per germline, CDR1 LNHDA and CDR2 SQIVND (reference sequence). The CDR3 length is 14 residues. V lost 4 bases, J lost 4 bases, and 14 bases lay in between. For the CDR3, the DNA is TGTGCCAGTAGTAGAGGACACCAGCATTACGAGCAGTACTTC. This sequence encodes CASSRGHQHYEQYF.

This chain connects TRBV13 to TRBJ1-1; D gene uncertain. The CDR3 is 14 residues long. The germline V gene has CDR1 PRHDT and CDR2 FYEKMQ (reference sequence). Trimming pared 0 bases from V and 7 bases from J, leaving 12 bases between. The CDR3, as DNA: TGTGCCAGCAGCTTAGGCCCCGGGAGAGATGAAGCTTTCTTT. This codes for CASSLGPGRDEAFF.

The chain couples TRBV7-2 to TRBJ1-5, with 7 bases aligning to TRBD1. This CDR3 comprises 14 residues. After removal of 5 bases from V and 3 bases from J, the junction contained 4 bases not matched to a gene. CDR1 and CDR2 from the germline V gene are SGHTA and FQGNSA. CDR3 sequence reads: CASSPGQTNQPQHF. CDR3 sequence (DNA): TGTGCCAGCAGCCCGGGACAGACCAATCAGCCCCAGCATTTT. The full variable domain, rest sourced from reference TRBV7-2 and TRBJ1-5, is GAGVSQSPSNKVTEKGKDVELRCDPISGHTALYWYRQSLGQGLEFLIYFQGNSAPDKSGLPSDRFSAERTGGSVSTLTIQRTQQEDSAVYLCASSPGQTNQPQHFGDGTRLSIL.

This clone was recorded once. The rearrangement links TRBV15 to TRBJ1-1; no reliable D call. Trimming stripped 0 bases from V and 4 bases from J, with 6 bases between. The CDR3 is 13 amino acids. Germline assignment: CDR1 LNHNV and CDR2 YYDKDF (reference sequence). The CDR3 loop reads CATSRDPGTEAFF. The CDR3 bases are TGTGCCACCAGCAGAGATCCGGGCACTGAAGCTTTCTTT. Variable domain in full (rest from reference TRBV15 and TRBJ1-1): DAMVIQNPRYQVTQFGKPVTLSCSQTLNHNVMYWYQQKSSQAPKLLFHYYDKDFNNEADTPDNFQSRRPNTSFCFLDIRSPGLGDTAMYLCATSRDPGTEAFFGQGTRLTVV.

The CDR3 DNA reads TGTGCCAGCAGCATGACGGGGGCAACTAATGAAAAACTGTTTTTT. Translation: CASSMTGATNEKLFF. This sequence joins TRBV28 and TRBJ1-4; a possible D gene is TRBD1 (5 bases). Germline-derived CDR1 and CDR2 are MDHEN and SYDVKM. This CDR3 is 15 amino acids long. V was pared by 6 bases and J by 0 bases, with 11 bases between.

This chain links TRBV7-8 with TRBJ1-2; 10 nucleotides align to TRBD1. This CDR3 comprises 16 residues. The V gene end was trimmed by 5 bases and the J gene end by 6 bases; junction bases not matched to a gene: 12. The germline V gene has CDR1 SGHVS and CDR2 FQNEAQ. The CDR3 bases are TGTGCCAGCAGCGTACCGGGACAGGGGCATGGGAATGGCTACACCTTC. Its protein product is CASSVPGQGHGNGYTF.

The chain combines TRBV19 with TRBJ1-4; D is ambiguous. V was clipped by 2 bases and J by 9 bases, with 16 bases between them. The CDR3 sequence is 15 residues long. Germline CDR1 is LNHDA and CDR2 is SQIVND (reference sequence). In nucleotides, the CDR3 is TGTGCCAGTAGTATAATCCGGGTTCGTGAAAAAAAACTGTTTTTT. Protein: CASSIIRVREKKLFF.

V gene TRBV10-3 combines with J gene TRBJ1-5; unclear D gene. Trimming shortened V by 4 bases and J by 5 bases, and 12 bases separated the two germline ends. CDR1 is ENHRY, CDR2 SYGVKD, per germline. CDR3 length: 14 amino acids. The CDR3 DNA reads TGTGCCATCAGTGCGGGGAGTTCCGATCAGCCCCAGCATTTT. Protein product: CAISAGSSDQPQHF.

V and J are TRBV5-6 and TRBJ2-1; 10 nucleotides align to TRBD1. CDR3 length equals 13 residues. Germline V gives CDR1 SGHDT, CDR2 YYEEEE. J gave up 7 bases and V 4 bases, and 2 bases lay outside the gene matches. The CDR3 is CASSGGQGNEQFF. DNA of the CDR3: TGTGCCAGCAGCGGGGGACAGGGGAATGAGCAGTTCTTC.

The gene calls are TRBV5-4 and TRBJ2-5; no definite D call. The CDR3 contains 14 residues. Germline values: CDR1 SGHNT, CDR2 YYREEE (reference sequence). V shed 0 bases and J shed 1 base, with 7 bases lying between them. The CDR3 sequence: CASSLERPQETQYF. The CDR3 DNA sequence: TGTGCCAGCAGCTTGGAGAGACCCCAAGAGACCCAGTACTTC.

This chain links TRBV29-1 with TRBJ1-2; D is possibly TRBD1 (5 bases). Germline assignment: CDR1 SQVTM and CDR2 ANQGSEA. CDR3 size: 13 residues. Trimming took 5 bases from V and 2 from J, leaving 12 bases between them. CDR3 sequence: CSVQEQENYGYTF. In DNA, the CDR3 is TGCAGCGTTCAGGAACAGGAAAACTATGGCTACACCTTC.

The genes are TRBV10-2 and TRBJ1-5; D not certain. The V gene's germline CDR1 is WSHSY and CDR2 SAAADI. The CDR3 extends over 11 amino acids. V was trimmed by 8 bases and J by 10 bases, leaving 12 bases between them. CDR3 coding DNA: TGCGCCAGCGGGCCCATTTTACCCCAGCATTTT. Its protein product is CASGPILPQHF.

This clone was recorded only once. The chain is built from TRBV6-5 and TRBJ1-4, with 8 bases identical to TRBD1. There are 15 residues in the CDR3. The J segment lost 8 bases and the V segment lost 6 bases, leaving 11 bases of the junction unmatched. The germline gives CDR1 MNHEY, CDR2 SVGAGI. The CDR3 is CASRTGQGVGEKLFF. The CDR3 DNA sequence: TGTGCCAGCAGGACCGGACAGGGCGTGGGCGAAAAACTGTTTTTT.

The chain couples TRBV30 to TRBJ2-7; no definite D call. Germline values: CDR1 GTSNPN, CDR2 SVGIG (reference sequence). V lost 5 bases and J 4 bases, leaving 18 bases between the germline ends. This CDR3 comprises 14 residues. CDR3: CAWERRASLYEQYF. The DNA of the CDR3 is TGTGCCTGGGAACGTAGGGCGTCTCTTTACGAGCAGTACTTC. The variable domain in full, completed from reference TRBV30 and TRBJ2-7, reads SQTIHQWPATLVQPVGSPLSLECTVEGTSNPNLYWYRQAAGRGLQLLFYSVGIGQISSEVPQNLSASRPQDRQFILSSKKLLLSDSGFYLCAWERRASLYEQYFGPGTRLTVT.

About this clone itself: The sample contains more than one DNA sequence encoding this CDR3. The V call is TRBV4-2, the J call TRBJ1-2; TRBD1 aligns across 8 bases. V lost 1 base and J lost 2; bases outside the gene matches: 0. Germline assignment: CDR1 LGHNA and CDR2 YNFKEQ. The CDR3 is 14 amino acids. The chain's CDR3 is CASSQGTGNYGYTF. The CDR3 nucleotides are TGTGCCAGCAGCCAAGGGACAGGGAACTATGGCTACACCTTC.

The chain is built from TRBV5-1 and TRBJ1-2; TRBD1 agrees at 7 bases. With V trimmed by 1 base and J by 8 bases, 5 bases remained unmatched. The CDR3 spans 13 residues. The germline V gene encodes CDR1 SGHRS and CDR2 YFSETQ. This CDR3 is CASSLSQGDGYTF. Written as DNA, the CDR3 is TGCGCCAGCAGCTTGAGTCAGGGGGACGGCTACACCTTC.

This clone appeared once. This chain connects TRBV19 to TRBJ2-1, with D perhaps matching TRBD1 (5 bases). Germline V gene lookup returns CDR1 LNHDA and CDR2 SQIVND (reference sequence). This CDR3 has 14 residues. The V gene lost 4 bases and the J gene lost 0 bases, with 7 bases spanning the gap. The CDR3 bases are TGTGCCAGTAGTAGTCAGGGCTCCTACAATGAGCAGTTCTTC. Translating it yields CASSSQGSYNEQFF.

CDR3 DNA sequence: TGTGCCAGCAGCTTGTTCAGGCAGGACGAAGGTGGCTACACCTTC. The encoded protein is CASSLFRQDEGGYTF. The chain carries TRBV5-6 and TRBJ1-2; D gene ambiguous. V lost 1 base and J 7 bases, leaving 17 bases between the germline ends. Germline CDR1 and CDR2: SGHDT and YYEEEE. The CDR3 consists of 15 residues.